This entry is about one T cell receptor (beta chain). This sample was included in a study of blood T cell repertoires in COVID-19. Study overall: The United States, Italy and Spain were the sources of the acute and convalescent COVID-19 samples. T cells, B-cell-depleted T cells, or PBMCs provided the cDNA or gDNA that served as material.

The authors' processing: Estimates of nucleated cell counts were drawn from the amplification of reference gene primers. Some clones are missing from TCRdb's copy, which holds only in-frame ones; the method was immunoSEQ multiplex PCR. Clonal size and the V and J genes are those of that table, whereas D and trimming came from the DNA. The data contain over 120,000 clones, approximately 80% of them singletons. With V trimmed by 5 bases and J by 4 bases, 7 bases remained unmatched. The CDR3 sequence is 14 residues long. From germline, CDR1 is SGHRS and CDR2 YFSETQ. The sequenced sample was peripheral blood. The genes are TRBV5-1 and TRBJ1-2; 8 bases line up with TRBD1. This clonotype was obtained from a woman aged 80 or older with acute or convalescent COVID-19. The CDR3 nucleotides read TGCGCCAGCAGTAGCCAGGGGGCCCTCTATGGCTACACCTTC. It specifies CASSSQGALYGYTF.